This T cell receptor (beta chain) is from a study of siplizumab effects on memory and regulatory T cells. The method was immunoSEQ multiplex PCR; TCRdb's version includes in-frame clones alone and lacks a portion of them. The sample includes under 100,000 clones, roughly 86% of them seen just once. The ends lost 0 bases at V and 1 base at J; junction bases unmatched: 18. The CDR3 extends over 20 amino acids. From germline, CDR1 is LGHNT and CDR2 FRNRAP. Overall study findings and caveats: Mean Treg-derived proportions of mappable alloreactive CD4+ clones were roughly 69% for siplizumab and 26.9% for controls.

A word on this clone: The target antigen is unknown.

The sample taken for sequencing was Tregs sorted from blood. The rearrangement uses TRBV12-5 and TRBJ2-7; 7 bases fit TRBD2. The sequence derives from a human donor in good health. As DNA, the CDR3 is TGTGCTAGTGGTTTGGTATTAAAGACCGGGACTACGAAAATTTCCTACGAGCAGTACTTC. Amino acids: CASGLVLKTGTTKISYEQYF.